This T cell receptor beta chain was observed in a study of CD8 T cells in Susac syndrome. Germline CDR1 reads MNHNS; CDR2 reads SASEGT. Trimming removed 3 bases from V and 6 bases from J; junction bases left unmatched: 4. This CDR3 is built from 15 residues. An amount of RNA that ranged from roughly 0.45 to 1 ug was reverse transcribed with random hexamers. TCRdb independently ran MiXCR on the immunoSEQ multiplex PCR reads; one entry per CDR3 protein. The data show 150,000 to 200,000 distinct CDR3 sequences, about 91% seen once. This TCR was recovered from a human donor with Susac syndrome. Sample: CD4+ T cells from PBMCs. The genes are TRBV6-1 and TRBJ2-1; 11 bases agree with TRBD2. Written as DNA, the CDR3 is TGTGCCAGCAGTGACAGGACTAGCGGGCCCAATGAGCAGTTCTTC. The encoded protein is CASSDRTSGPNEQFF.